These 32 T cell receptor beta chains came from one sample sequenced in a study of regulatory T cells in long-lasting Graves disease. The time point denotes: newly diagnosed GD, antithyroid drugs for less than 3 months. Making the TCR library involved RNA that had been extracted from PBMCs. Libraries of TCR beta came from iRepertoire HTBI primers plus Arm-PCR of CDR3 regions. A single record per CDR3 protein comes from TCRdb applying MiXCR to the multiplex PCR reads. Of 400,000 to 500,000 distinct CDR3 sequences detected, around 17% appear once; the ten largest clones hold about 10%. These same data were also listed under a study on T cells in Graves' hyperthyroidism and ophthalmopathy.

Here the sequenced sample was peripheral blood mononuclear cells (PBMCs), taken at new diagnosis, from a patient treated with antithyroid drugs. These receptors all come from a woman between 25 and 40 years old with Graves disease.

This clonotype was observed at least ten times. The chain links TRBV20-1 to TRBJ1-4; D call uncertain. The CDR3 covers 14 residues. The ends were cut back, 3 bases at V and 5 bases at J, with 13 bases in the middle. Germline V CDR1 and CDR2: DFQATT, SNEGSKA (reference sequence). The CDR3 here is CSASRAAENEKLFF. The CDR3 bases are TGCAGTGCTAGTCGAGCTGCTGAGAATGAAAAACTGTTTTTT.

Only a few counts were recorded for this clonotype. The V call is TRBV20-1, the J call TRBJ2-2, with 10 bases fitting TRBD2. Germline CDR1 reads DFQATT; CDR2 reads SNEGSKA (reference sequence). The ends lost 6 bases at V and 2 bases at J; junction bases unmatched: 9. The CDR3 length is 16 residues. DNA for the CDR3: TGCAGTGCCAACGGACTAGCGGAAAGAAACACCGGGGAGCTGTTTTTT. Amino acids: CSANGLAERNTGELFF.

There are a few counts of this clonotype. This sequence may be a read error, since a much larger clone differs from it by one base. The chain combines TRBV11-2 with TRBJ2-5; tentatively, D is TRBD2 (5 bases). Germline-derived CDR1 and CDR2 are SGHAT and FQNNGV. V lost 7 bases to trimming and J lost 5 bases, with 14 bases between them. The CDR3 is made up of 13 amino acids. In nucleotides, the CDR3 is TGTGCCAGCACCGATAGGTGGGAGGAGACCCAGTACTTC. Amino acids: CASTDRWEETQYF.

This chain joins TRBV28 and TRBJ2-2; TRBD1 is a possible D gene (6 bases). V was shortened by 7 bases and J by 0 bases, with 12 bases between the two germline ends. This CDR3 is 15 amino acids long. From germline, CDR1 is MDHEN and CDR2 SYDVKM. The CDR3 nucleotides read TGTGCCAGCACTGACAGGCGCCCGAACACCGGGGAGCTGTTTTTT. Protein product: CASTDRRPNTGELFF.

As for this clonotype: A read error may be the cause here, since a much bigger clone is one base away. This chain connects TRBV5-1 to TRBJ1-1, with a weak D call TRBD1 (5 bases). This CDR3 comprises 15 residues. The germline gives CDR1 SGHRS, CDR2 YFSETQ. CDR3 in DNA: TGCGCCAGCAGCTTGTCTACCCTTGGAGGGACTGAAGTTTTCTTT. It encodes CASSLSTLGGTEVFF.

This clonotype came up many times. V gene TRBV9 combines with J gene TRBJ2-1, with 11 bases fitting TRBD1. This CDR3 has 15 residues. V shed 3 bases and J 8 bases; nucleotides not matched to a gene: 7. Germline-derived CDR1 and CDR2 are SGDLS and YYNGEE. In DNA form, the CDR3 reads TGTGCCAGCAGCGAAGGACAGGGGGCAAAGTATGAGCAGTTCTTC. Protein sequence: CASSEGQGAKYEQFF.

This clonotype came up many times. The chain couples TRBV6-1 to TRBJ1-5; D unclear. Per the germline V gene, CDR1 is MNHNS and CDR2 is SASEGT. V lost 5 bases to trimming and J lost 2 bases, with 13 bases between them. CDR3 length: 15 residues. The CDR3 sequence: CASSPTVRGNQPQHF. The DNA for the CDR3 is TGTGCCAGCAGTCCTACTGTGCGAGGCAATCAGCCCCAGCATTTT.

The chain combines TRBV29-1 with TRBJ1-2, with a possible D match to TRBD1 (6 bases). The V gene's germline CDR1 is SQVTM and CDR2 ANQGSEA. With 7 bases removed from V and 2 bases from J, the gap between germline ends came to 14 bases. The CDR3 contains 13 residues. The CDR3 loop is CSAGGTSNYGYTF. The CDR3, as DNA: TGCAGCGCTGGCGGGACATCGAACTATGGCTACACCTTC. The whole variable domain, filled in from reference TRBV29-1 and TRBJ1-2, reads SAVISQKPSRDICQRGTSLTIQCQVDSQVTMMFWYRQQPGQSLTLIATANQGSEATYESGFVIDKFPISRPNLTFSTLTVSNMSPEDSSIYLCSAGGTSNYGYTFGSGTRLTVV.

This clonotype showed up many times. The chain employs TRBV5-5 and TRBJ2-4; D is ambiguous. The CDR3 extends over 12 amino acids. Germline CDR1 is SGHKS and CDR2 is YYEKEE (reference sequence). The V end was cut by 4 bases, the J end by 5 bases, with 7 bases between. The CDR3 is CASSRTQNIQYF. In DNA form, the CDR3 reads TGTGCCAGCAGCCGGACCCAAAACATTCAGTACTTC.

There are many counts of this clonotype. The chain employs TRBV18 and TRBJ1-1, with D maybe TRBD1 (5 bases). The CDR3 covers 14 residues. Germline loops: CDR1 KGHSH, CDR2 LQKENI. With 4 bases removed from V and 3 bases from J, the gap between germline ends came to 12 bases. CDR3 amino acids: CASSLRRGDTEAFF. In DNA form, the CDR3 reads TGTGCCAGCTCACTGAGAAGGGGAGACACTGAAGCTTTCTTT.

This clonotype was picked up a small number of times. J is TRBJ1-2 and V is TRBV12-3 or TRBV12-4; TRBD1 aligns across 7 bases. There are 13 residues in the CDR3. The trim removed 6 bases at V and 6 bases at J, leaving 7 bases unmatched. DNA of the CDR3: TGTGCCAGCAGCACCATTACAGGGGATGGCTACACCTTC. It is translated as CASSTITGDGYTF.

Only a few counts were recorded for this clonotype. The chain has TRBV15 and TRBJ2-1; the D gene is possibly TRBD2 (5 bases). Trimming removed 6 bases from V and 8 bases from J, with 17 bases in between. The CDR3 runs 14 residues. Germline V gene lookup returns CDR1 LNHNV and CDR2 YYDKDF (reference sequence). The CDR3 sequence is CATRGRTFRDEQFF. The CDR3 DNA reads TGTGCCACCAGGGGCAGGACTTTTCGAGATGAGCAGTTCTTC.

The chain is built from TRBV29-1 and TRBJ2-2, with D possibly TRBD1 on 5 matching bases. CDR1 SQVTM and CDR2 ANQGSEA come from the germline V gene. The CDR3 runs to 15 residues. Trimming removed 7 bases from V and 1 base from J, with 16 bases in between. Here the CDR3 DNA reads TGCAGCGCCCTGGGGCTGGTTAGGAACACCGGGGAGCTGTTTTTT. Its translation is CSALGLVRNTGELFF.

In its sample, this clonotype was seen many times. This sequence joins TRBV11-2 and TRBJ2-5; 9 positions match TRBD1. Germline CDR1 is SGHAT and CDR2 is FQNNGV. After removal of 2 bases from V and 1 base from J, the junction contained 2 bases not matched to a gene. The CDR3 length is 15 residues. The chain's CDR3 is CASSLRTGVQETQYF. The CDR3, as DNA: TGTGCCAGCAGCTTACGGACAGGGGTCCAAGAGACCCAGTACTTC.

This clonotype occurred a few times. The CDR3 protein is CASSPTYTSYNEQFF. CDR3 nucleotide sequence: TGTGCCAGTAGCCCGACTTACACTTCCTACAATGAGCAGTTCTTC. The gene calls are TRBV19 and TRBJ2-1, with D unresolved. Trimming shortened V by 6 bases and J by 1 base, and 13 bases separated the two germline ends. The germline gives CDR1 LNHDA, CDR2 SQIVND (reference sequence). This CDR3 spans 15 amino acids.

The V and J genes are TRBV7-3 and TRBJ2-3, with TRBD2 matching over 10 bases. This CDR3 spans 18 amino acids. V dropped 2 bases and J dropped 9; count of bases not matched to a gene: 17. Germline V CDR1 and CDR2: SGHTA, FQGTGA. This CDR3 is CASSLGASGSLGGGTQYF. CDR3 nucleotide sequence: TGTGCCAGCAGCTTAGGAGCTAGCGGGAGCCTCGGCGGGGGCACGCAGTATTTT.

This clonotype was detected many times. This chain connects TRBV3-1 to TRBJ1-2, with no clear D. Germline V gives CDR1 LGHDT, CDR2 YNNKEL (reference sequence). V lost 3 bases and J 5 bases, leaving 13 bases between the germline ends. CDR3 length: 14 residues. The CDR3 loop is CASSHRRELYGYTF. CDR3 DNA: TGTGCCAGCAGCCATCGAAGGGAACTATATGGCTACACCTTC.

J is TRBJ2-5 and V is TRBV6-2 or TRBV6-3, with 8 bases matching TRBD1. CDR1 MNHEY and CDR2 SVGEGT come from the germline V gene. The CDR3 extends over 15 amino acids. Trimming at V came to 4 bases and at J to 5 bases, leaving 9 bases not matched to a gene. The CDR3 DNA sequence: TGTGCCAGCAGTTGGCCGGGACAGGAGCGGGAGACCCAGTACTTC. It specifies CASSWPGQERETQYF.

V and J are TRBV6-1 and TRBJ2-3; the match to TRBD1 covers 7 bases. V trimming: 5 bases; J trimming: 1 base; junction bases outside the gene matches: 6. The CDR3 consists of 15 residues. In germline, CDR1 is MNHNS, CDR2 SASEGT. The DNA for the CDR3 is TGTGCCAGCAGTAAGGGGACAGTAGGCACAGATACGCAGTATTTT. Amino acids: CASSKGTVGTDTQYF.

The chain carries TRBV19 and TRBJ2-3; the D call may be TRBD1 or TRBD2 (7 bases each). CDR3 length: 13 residues. Trimming took 9 bases from V and 5 from J, leaving 15 bases between them. Per the germline V gene, CDR1 is LNHDA and CDR2 is SQIVND (reference sequence). CDR3 bases: TGTGCCAGCCAGGGGGGGGGGCGAGATACGCAGTATTTT. Protein product: CASQGGGRDTQYF. Complete variable domain (other parts from reference TRBV19 and TRBJ2-3): DGGITQSPKYLFRKEGQNVTLSCEQNLNHDAMYWYRQDPGQGLRLIYYSQIVNDFQKGDIAEGYSVSREKKESFPLTVTSAQKNPTAFYLCASQGGGRDTQYFGPGTRLTVL.

This clonotype was recorded at least ten times. The chain couples TRBV10-3 to TRBJ2-1, with D perhaps TRBD1 (6 bases). The CDR3 totals 14 residues. V lost 3 bases and J 7 bases, leaving 13 bases between the germline ends. Germline CDR1 and CDR2: ENHRY and SYGVKD. CDR3 DNA: TGTGCCATCAGTGACAGGGGTTCGATGAATGAGCAGTTCTTC. Its protein product is CAISDRGSMNEQFF.

This clonotype was counted ten times or more. V gene TRBV7-2 combines with J gene TRBJ1-2, with D tentatively TRBD1 (6 bases). This CDR3 has 15 amino acids. Germline loops: CDR1 SGHTA, CDR2 FQGNSA. Trimming removed 5 bases from V and 4 bases from J, with 17 bases in between. The CDR3 nucleotides are TGTGCCAGCAGCCAGGGGTCGGGCATGGGCTATGGCTACACCTTC. Its translation: CASSQGSGMGYGYTF.

This clonotype appeared many times. The rearrangement joins TRBV24-1 to TRBJ2-5; D call uncertain. The CDR3 sequence is 13 residues long. V lost 9 bases, J lost 1 base, and 11 bases lay in between. Germline CDR1 and CDR2: KGHDR and SFDVKD. The DNA for the CDR3 is TGTGCCACCTCTCCACAGCTCCAAGAGACCCAGTACTTC. It yields the protein CATSPQLQETQYF.

This clonotype was counted between two and nine times. The rearrangement joins TRBV7-9 to TRBJ2-3; 14 bases are a match to TRBD2. The V gene's germline CDR1 is SEHNR and CDR2 FQNEAQ (reference sequence). V lost 1 base and J lost 6; bases outside the gene matches: 9. CDR3 size: 18 residues. CDR3 loop: CASSLGKTSGRAYDTQYF. As DNA, the CDR3 is TGTGCCAGCAGCTTAGGGAAGACTAGCGGGAGGGCCTATGATACGCAGTATTTT.

This clonotype has ten or more counts. V gene TRBV2 combines with J gene TRBJ1-5; 11 bases fit TRBD1. Germline assignment: CDR1 SNHLY and CDR2 FYNNEI. The junction had 4 bases not matched to a gene; V was cut back by 10 bases and J by 5 bases. This CDR3 is built from 13 residues. The DNA of the CDR3 is TGTGCCACCGCGGGACAGGGGGATCAGCCCCAGCATTTT. It is translated as CATAGQGDQPQHF.

At least ten counts were recorded for this clonotype. The chain has TRBV3-1 and TRBJ1-4; the D is unclear. Germline loops: CDR1 LGHDT, CDR2 YNNKEL (reference sequence). This CDR3 is 12 amino acids long. V lost 0 bases and J 10 bases, leaving 6 bases between the germline ends. The CDR3 loop reads CASSQDYGKLFF. Written as DNA, the CDR3 is TGTGCCAGCAGCCAAGATTACGGAAAACTGTTTTTT.

This clonotype has a count of ten or more. The chain couples TRBV6-1 to TRBJ1-5; 7 bases map to TRBD1. Germline V gene data show CDR1 as MNHNS and CDR2 as SASEGT. V shed 5 bases, J shed 6 bases, and the junction held 10 bases outside the gene matches. The CDR3 covers 15 residues. DNA of the CDR3: TGTGCCAGCAGTCCCCAGGGACAGCGAGGTCAGCCCCAGCATTTT. As protein: CASSPQGQRGQPQHF.

The chain carries TRBV7-9 and TRBJ1-1, with D possibly TRBD1 on 6 matching bases. In germline, CDR1 is SEHNR, CDR2 FQNEAQ (reference sequence). Trimming left V 5 bases short and J 7 bases short, with 11 bases between. This CDR3 comprises 12 residues. The CDR3: CASSKGGSEAFF. Written as DNA, the CDR3 is TGTGCCAGCAGCAAGGGGGGGAGTGAAGCTTTCTTT. Using reference TRBV7-9 and TRBJ1-1 for the parts outside the CDR3, the full variable domain is DTGVSQNPRHKITKRGQNVTFRCDPISEHNRLYWYRQTLGQGPEFLTYFQNEAQLEKSRLLSDRFSAERPKGSFSTLEIQRTEQGDSAMYLCASSKGGSEAFFGQGTRLTVV.

This clonotype was observed many times. This chain links TRBV28 with TRBJ2-1; 8 bases are a match to TRBD1. Trimming removed 5 bases from V and 0 bases from J; junction bases left unmatched: 9. The CDR3 sequence is 17 residues long. Germline V CDR1 and CDR2: MDHEN, SYDVKM. CDR3 DNA sequence: TGTGCCAGCAGTACCATTCAGGGGGCCAGCTCCTACAATGAGCAGTTCTTC. Translated: CASSTIQGASSYNEQFF.

This clonotype was observed a handful of times. The chain links TRBV7-2 to TRBJ1-4; TRBD1 agrees at 8 bases. J gave up 3 bases and V 5 bases, and 2 bases lay outside the gene matches. The CDR3 totals 14 residues. CDR1 is SGHTA and CDR2 is FQGNSA in the germline V gene. This CDR3 is CASSTTGANEKLFF. CDR3 coding DNA: TGTGCCAGCAGCACGACAGGGGCTAATGAAAAACTGTTTTTT.

This clonotype was seen a few times. The chain is built from TRBV6-2 or TRBV6-3 and TRBJ1-4, with D uncertain. Germline CDR1 is MNHEY and CDR2 is SVGEGT. The V and J ends lost 6 bases and 0 bases respectively, with 8 bases between them. This CDR3 comprises 14 residues. The CDR3 nucleotides read TGTGCCAGCAGCAGGACTGCAACTAATGAAAAACTGTTTTTT. Its translation: CASSRTATNEKLFF.

The rearrangement links TRBV9 to TRBJ2-7; TRBD2 agrees at 7 bases. In germline, CDR1 is SGDLS, CDR2 YYNGEE. This CDR3 spans 17 amino acids. Trimming cost V 4 bases and J 2 bases; bases outside gene matches: 15. The CDR3 DNA follows: TGTGCCAGCAGCCTCCAGGGAGGGCCGGGCTTAACCTACGAGCAGTACTTC. Translating gives CASSLQGGPGLTYEQYF.